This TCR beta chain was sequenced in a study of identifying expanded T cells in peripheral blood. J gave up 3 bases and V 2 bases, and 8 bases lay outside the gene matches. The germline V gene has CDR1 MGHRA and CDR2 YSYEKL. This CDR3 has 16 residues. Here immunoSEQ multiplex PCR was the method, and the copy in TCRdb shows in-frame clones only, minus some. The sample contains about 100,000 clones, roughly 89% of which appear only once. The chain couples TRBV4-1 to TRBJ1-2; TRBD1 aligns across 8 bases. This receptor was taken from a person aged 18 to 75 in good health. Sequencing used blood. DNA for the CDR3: TGCGCCAGCAGCCAATATTCAGGGGGCGAAGACTATGGCTACACCTTC. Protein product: CASSQYSGGEDYGYTF.